This T cell receptor beta chain was identified during a study of shared clonotypes between healthy human individuals. Study-level findings and limits: Only blood underwent sampling, and tissue repertoires likely differ. For sorted subsets, rarefaction showed incomplete sequencing despite large depth. Unshared clonotypes carried lower generation probabilities than those common to all four donors.

Recent acute infections and vaccinations were absent in the healthy HIV-negative adult donors. Worth noting for this clone: Its specificity is unknown.

TCRdb keeps only in-frame clones here, not all; method: immunoSEQ multiplex PCR. In the table there are approximately 2.1 million clones, 85% to 95% of which are singletons. This CDR3 region has 13 residues. CDR1 is SGHVS and CDR2 is FQNEAQ in the germline V gene. Losses at the gene ends were 6 bases for V and 5 bases for J; bases not matched to a gene: 6. Specimen: naive CD4+ T cells from PBMCs. As for subset: CD45RA+ positively selected. This TCR was recovered from a young man in good health. Some clones in this sample may be carry-over from other donors' samples. The V call is TRBV7-8, the J call TRBJ2-5; 7 bases agree with TRBD1. CDR3 bases: TGTGCCAGCAGAAACAGGGGTCTTGAGACCCAGTACTTC. Protein sequence: CASRNRGLETQYF.